This TCR beta chain is from a study of post-analysis software for immune sequencing data. The library was made from cDNA and included unique molecular identifiers. There were roughly 0.9 to 10 million T cells, and around 500,000 cDNA molecules came from them. TCRdb ran MiXCR on the PCR reads and lists one entry per CDR3 protein. The table records fewer than 850,000 distinct CDR3 sequences, under 60% of them present only once. CDR3 length equals 13 residues. The germline V and J ends were trimmed by 5 bases and 0 bases, with 7 bases remaining between them. A remark on this clonotype: The antigen remains undetermined.

Study-level points and caveats: Among several TRBV segments more frequent in patients than controls were TRBV5-6, TRBV5-1 and TRBV20-1.

This TCR derives from a girl between 10 and 17 years old with multiple sclerosis. Source material: blood. The rearrangement joins TRBV12-3 or TRBV12-4 to TRBJ2-5; no definite D call. CDR3 residues: CASSTANQETQYF. Written as DNA, the CDR3 is TGTGCCAGCAGTACAGCAAACCAAGAGACCCAGTACTTC.